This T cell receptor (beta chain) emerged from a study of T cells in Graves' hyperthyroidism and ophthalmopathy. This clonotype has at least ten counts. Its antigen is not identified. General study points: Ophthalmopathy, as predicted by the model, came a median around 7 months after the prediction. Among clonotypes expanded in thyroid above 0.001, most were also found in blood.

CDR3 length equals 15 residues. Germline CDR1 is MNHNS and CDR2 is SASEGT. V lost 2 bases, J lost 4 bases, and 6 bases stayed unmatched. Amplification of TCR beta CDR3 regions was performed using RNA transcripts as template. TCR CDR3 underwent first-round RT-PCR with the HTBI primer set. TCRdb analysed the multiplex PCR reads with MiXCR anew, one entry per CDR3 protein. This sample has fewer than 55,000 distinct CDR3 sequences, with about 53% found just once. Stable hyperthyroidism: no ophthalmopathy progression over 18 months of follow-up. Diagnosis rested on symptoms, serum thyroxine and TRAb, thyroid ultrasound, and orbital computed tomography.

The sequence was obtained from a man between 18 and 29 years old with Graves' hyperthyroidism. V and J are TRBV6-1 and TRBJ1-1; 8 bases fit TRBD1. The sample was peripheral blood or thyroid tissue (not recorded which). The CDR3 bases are TGTGCCAGCAGTGAAACCAACACAGGGGGCACTGAAGCTTTCTTT. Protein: CASSETNTGGTEAFF.